A single T cell receptor beta chain is shown here with its context. It has no known antigen specificity. Per-nucleotide qualities are absent, and no much larger clonotype sits a single base away. The CDR3 regions of human TCRbeta chains were subjected to immunosequencing. As for the authors' bioinformatics: TCRs in the repertoires were matched against a reference library of SARS-CoV-2-specific TCRs that had been generated with the MIRA antigen-specificity platform. Breadth meant the fraction of unique TCRs that were SARS-CoV-2-associated, whereas depth meant the fraction of total T cells that were SARS-CoV-2-associated. Using the MIRA data, every spike-specific TCR was mapped to the spike region that the TCR reacted to and assigned to either a CD4 or a CD8 class. Log10-transformed breadth and depth values were compared by one-way ANOVA with Sidak's multiple comparisons tests. The table comes from immuneACCESS by way of TCRdb, which keeps in-frame sequences with V and J called. Part of the clones is missing from these tables; in studies checked, under half for an unresolved V gene and the rest for unknown reasons. D and trimming were read from the DNA, whereas the V and J calls and clone size are those reported in that table. The sample table lists under 150,000 clones, around 93% of them with a count of one. In total, the top ten clones hold 5.1% of the sample.

The cysteine opens and the phenylalanine closes a CDR3 of 14 amino acids. Only the CDR3 region is kept as DNA, spanning 42 bases read in frame from base 1. V is pared back by 2 bases and J by 4 bases, with 12 bases lying between the germline termini. CDR1 and CDR2, looked up from the germline V gene, are SGDLS and YYNGEE. Reading the label with the study, this specimen's time point is: baseline before first vaccination. Vaccinee samples were obtained from the UK trials COV001 and COV002, which included a single-blind randomized controlled phase 2/3 trial of AZD1222 (ChAdOx1 nCoV-19) in healthy adults. Trial participant PBMC samples were collected at day 0 and day 28 after the second dose for TCRbeta chain sequencing. The sample originates from a study of T cell responses to AZD1222 COVID-19 vaccine (dated by TCRdb to 2020 to 2022). Broadly, across the study: AZD1222 recipients whose second dose came at about 4 weeks and those whose second dose came at about 12 weeks were combined into one group, since spike-specific TCR depth and breadth did not differ between the two schedules. TCR sequencing was performed for about 240 trial participants, of whom 207 were given two doses of AZD1222 and roughly 25 were given two doses of MenACWY control vaccine. Enrollment into the trials was organized by age into subgroups of 18-55, 56-69 and 70-plus years, and those subgroups contained roughly 150, 30 and 60 TCR-sequenced participants, respectively. What the research found in general, with its limitations: Because no day 14 peak-response samples were available, the repertoires could be characterized only after the peak T cell response. Epitopes outside the regions mutated in the B.1.351 and B.1.1.7 variants were reportedly recognized by nearly half of the unique spike-specific TCRs. Participants were mostly white British, with more females than males. The authors suggested clonal diversity may have been underestimated. In the small 56-69-year group, the increase in depth fell short of significance, most likely because of low power. Vaccine-associated CD4 TCRs spanned the whole spike protein, with dominant responses in regions 160-218 and 743-854. Conclusions about previously exposed vaccinees are limited, since just a handful of AZD1222 recipients were seropositive for SARS-CoV-2 at baseline. After two AZD1222 doses, spike-specific TCR breadth and depth were significantly higher than at day 0 and than in MenACWY recipients.

The chain employs TRBV9 and TRBJ1-2, and the D gene may be TRBD1, 6 bases matching. The receptor was isolated from an adult in good health. This specimen consisted of peripheral blood, obtained on day 0 of AZD1222 vaccination. The DNA reads TGTGCCAGCAGCGTGGGGGCGGACTCCTATGGCTACACCTTC. Translated, this is CASSVGADSYGYTF.